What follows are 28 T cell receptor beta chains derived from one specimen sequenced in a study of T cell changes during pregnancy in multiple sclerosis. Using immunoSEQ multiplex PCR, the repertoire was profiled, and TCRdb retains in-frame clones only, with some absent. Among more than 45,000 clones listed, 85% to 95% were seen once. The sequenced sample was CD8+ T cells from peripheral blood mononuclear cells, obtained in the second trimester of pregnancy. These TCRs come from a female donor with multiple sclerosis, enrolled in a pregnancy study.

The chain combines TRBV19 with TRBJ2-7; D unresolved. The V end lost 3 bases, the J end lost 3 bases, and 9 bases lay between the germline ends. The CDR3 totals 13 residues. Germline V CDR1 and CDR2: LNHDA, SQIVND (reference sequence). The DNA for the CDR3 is TGTGCCAGTAGTATCGGTCCCAACTACGAGCAGTACTTC. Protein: CASSIGPNYEQYF.

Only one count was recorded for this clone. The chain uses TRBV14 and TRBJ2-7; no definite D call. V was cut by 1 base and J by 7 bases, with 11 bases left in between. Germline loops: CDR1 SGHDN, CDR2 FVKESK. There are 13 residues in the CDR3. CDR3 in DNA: TGTGCCAGCAGCCAAGTACCAGCGAGGGAGCAGTACTTC. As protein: CASSQVPAREQYF.

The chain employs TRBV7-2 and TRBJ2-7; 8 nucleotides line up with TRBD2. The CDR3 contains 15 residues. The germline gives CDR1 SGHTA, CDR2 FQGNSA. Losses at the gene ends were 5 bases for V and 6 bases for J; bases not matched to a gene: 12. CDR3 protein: CASSARREGFTEQYF. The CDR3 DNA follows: TGTGCCAGCAGCGCGAGACGGGAGGGCTTTACCGAGCAGTACTTC.

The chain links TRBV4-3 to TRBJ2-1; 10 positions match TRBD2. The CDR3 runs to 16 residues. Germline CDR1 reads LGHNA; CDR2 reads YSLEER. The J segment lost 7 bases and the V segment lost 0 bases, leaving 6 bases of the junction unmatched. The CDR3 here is CASSQELAGGDNEQFF. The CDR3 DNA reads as TGCGCCAGCAGCCAAGAGTTAGCGGGGGGCGATAATGAGCAGTTCTTC.

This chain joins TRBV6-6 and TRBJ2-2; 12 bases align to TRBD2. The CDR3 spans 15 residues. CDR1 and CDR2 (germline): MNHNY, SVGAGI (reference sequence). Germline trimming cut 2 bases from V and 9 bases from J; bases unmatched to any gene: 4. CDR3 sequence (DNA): TGTGCCAGCAGTTACGGGCTAGCGGGGGGGAGGGAGCTGTTTTTT. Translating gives CASSYGLAGGRELFF.

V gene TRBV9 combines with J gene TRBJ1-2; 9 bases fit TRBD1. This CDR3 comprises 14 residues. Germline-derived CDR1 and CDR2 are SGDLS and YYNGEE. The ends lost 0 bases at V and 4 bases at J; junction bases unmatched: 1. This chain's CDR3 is CASSVDRGPYGYTF. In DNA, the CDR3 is TGTGCCAGCAGCGTAGACAGGGGGCCCTATGGCTACACCTTC. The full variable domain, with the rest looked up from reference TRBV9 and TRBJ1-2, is DSGVTQTPKHLITATGQRVTLRCSPRSGDLSVYWYQQSLDQGLQFLIQYYNGEERAKGNILERFSAQQFPDLHSELNLSSLELGDSALYFCASSVDRGPYGYTFGSGTRLTVV.

The DNA of the CDR3 is TGTGCCAGCAGCTTGGTCGGGGGTGGGGGGACTGAAGCTTTCTTT. Translating gives CASSLVGGGGTEAFF. This chain uses TRBV5-6 with TRBJ1-1; D might be TRBD1 (5 bases). The V end lost 0 bases, the J end lost 5 bases, and 14 bases lay between the germline ends. This CDR3 has 15 amino acids. Germline V gene data show CDR1 as SGHDT and CDR2 as YYEEEE. The complete variable domain, with remaining parts taken from reference TRBV5-6 and TRBJ1-1, reads DAGVTQSPTHLIKTRGQQVTLRCSPKSGHDTVSWYQQALGQGPQFIFQYYEEEERQRGNFPDRFSGHQFPNYSSELNVNALLLGDSALYLCASSLVGGGGTEAFFGQGTRLTVV.

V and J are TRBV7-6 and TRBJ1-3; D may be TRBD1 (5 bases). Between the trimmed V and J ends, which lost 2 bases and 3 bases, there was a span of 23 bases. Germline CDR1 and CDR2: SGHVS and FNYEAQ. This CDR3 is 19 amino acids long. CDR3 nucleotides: TGTGCCAGCAGCTTAAGGCCAGCTCGCGACAGCTCTCATGGAAACACCATATATTTT. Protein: CASSLRPARDSSHGNTIYF.

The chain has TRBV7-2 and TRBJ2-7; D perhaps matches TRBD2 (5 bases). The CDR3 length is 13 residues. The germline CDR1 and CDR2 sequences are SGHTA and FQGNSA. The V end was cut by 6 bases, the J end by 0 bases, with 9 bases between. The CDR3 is CASSDYFSYEQYF. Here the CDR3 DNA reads TGTGCCAGCAGTGACTATTTCTCCTACGAGCAGTACTTC.

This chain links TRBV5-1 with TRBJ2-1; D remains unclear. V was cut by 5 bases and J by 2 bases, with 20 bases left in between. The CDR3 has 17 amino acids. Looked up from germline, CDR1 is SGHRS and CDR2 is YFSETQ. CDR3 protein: CASSFAPPALPYNEQFF. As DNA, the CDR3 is TGCGCCAGCAGTTTCGCACCGCCAGCGTTGCCCTACAATGAGCAGTTCTTC.

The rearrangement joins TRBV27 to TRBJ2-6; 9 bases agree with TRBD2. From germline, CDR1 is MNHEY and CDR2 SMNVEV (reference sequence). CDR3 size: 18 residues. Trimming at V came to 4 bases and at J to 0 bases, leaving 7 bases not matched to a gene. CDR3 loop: CASSSALAGHSGANVLTF. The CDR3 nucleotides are TGTGCCAGCAGTTCAGCCCTAGCGGGACACTCTGGGGCCAACGTCCTGACTTTC.

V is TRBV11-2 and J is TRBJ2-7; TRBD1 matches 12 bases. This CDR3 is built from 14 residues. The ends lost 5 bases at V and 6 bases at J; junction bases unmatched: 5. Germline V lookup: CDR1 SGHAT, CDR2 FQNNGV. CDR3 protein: CASSAGTGGVEQYF. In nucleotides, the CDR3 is TGTGCCAGCAGCGCCGGGACAGGGGGCGTCGAGCAGTACTTC.

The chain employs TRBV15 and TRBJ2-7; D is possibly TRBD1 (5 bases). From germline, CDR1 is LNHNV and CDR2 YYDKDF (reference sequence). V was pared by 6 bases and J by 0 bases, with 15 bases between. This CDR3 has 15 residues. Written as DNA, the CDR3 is TGTGCCACCAGAGTGGGTACAGGAGCCTCCTACGAGCAGTACTTC. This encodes CATRVGTGASYEQYF.

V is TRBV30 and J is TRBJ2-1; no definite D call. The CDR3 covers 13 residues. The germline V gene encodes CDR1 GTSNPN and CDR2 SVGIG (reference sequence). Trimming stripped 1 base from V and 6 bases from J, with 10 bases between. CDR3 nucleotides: TGTGCCTGGAGTGGGCCCTTGGCCAATGAGCAGTTCTTC. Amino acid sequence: CAWSGPLANEQFF.

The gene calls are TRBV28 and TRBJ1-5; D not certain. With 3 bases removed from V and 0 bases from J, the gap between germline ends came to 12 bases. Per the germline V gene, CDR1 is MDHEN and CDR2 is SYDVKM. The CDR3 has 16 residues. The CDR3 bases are TGTGCCAGCAGTTTGGAGTTAGGAACTAGCAATCAGCCCCAGCATTTT. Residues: CASSLELGTSNQPQHF. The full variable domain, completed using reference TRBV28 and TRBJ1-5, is DVKVTQSSRYLVKRTGEKVFLECVQDMDHENMFWYRQDPGLGLRLIYFSYDVKMKEKGDIPEGYSVSREKKERFSLILESASTNQTSMYLCASSLELGTSNQPQHFGDGTRLSIL.

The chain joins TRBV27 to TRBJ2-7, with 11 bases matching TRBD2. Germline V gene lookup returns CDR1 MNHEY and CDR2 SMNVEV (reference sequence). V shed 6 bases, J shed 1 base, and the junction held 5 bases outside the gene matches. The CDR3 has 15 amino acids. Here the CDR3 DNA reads TGTGCCAGCAGATACACTAGCGGGGGATCCTACGAGCAGTACTTC. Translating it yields CASRYTSGGSYEQYF.

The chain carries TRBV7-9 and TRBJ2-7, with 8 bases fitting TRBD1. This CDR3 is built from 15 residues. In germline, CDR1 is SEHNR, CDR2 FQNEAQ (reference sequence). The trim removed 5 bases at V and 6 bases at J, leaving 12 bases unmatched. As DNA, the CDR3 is TGTGCCAGCAGCCACCGACAGGGGACCCGGGGCGAGCAGTACTTC. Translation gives CASSHRQGTRGEQYF.

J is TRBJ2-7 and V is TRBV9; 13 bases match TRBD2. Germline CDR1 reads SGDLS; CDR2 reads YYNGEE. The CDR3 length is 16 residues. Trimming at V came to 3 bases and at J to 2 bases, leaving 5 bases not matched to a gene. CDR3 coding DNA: TGTGCCAGCAGCGCAGACGGACTAGCGGGGGCCTACGAGCAGTACTTC. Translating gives CASSADGLAGAYEQYF.

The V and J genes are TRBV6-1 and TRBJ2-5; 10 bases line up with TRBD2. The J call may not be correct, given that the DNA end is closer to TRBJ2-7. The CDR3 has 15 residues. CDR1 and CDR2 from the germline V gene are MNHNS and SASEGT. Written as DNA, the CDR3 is TGTGCCAGCAGTGTCCAGGCTAGCGGGAGTAACGAGCAGTACTTC. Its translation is CASSVQASGSNEQYF.

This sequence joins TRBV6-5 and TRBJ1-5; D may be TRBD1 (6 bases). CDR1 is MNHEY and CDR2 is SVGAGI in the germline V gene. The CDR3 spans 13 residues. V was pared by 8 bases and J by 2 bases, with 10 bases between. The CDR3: CASGWTGNQPQHF. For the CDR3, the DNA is TGTGCCAGCGGGTGGACAGGCAATCAGCCCCAGCATTTT.

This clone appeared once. CDR3 sequence: CASSEARGGQGESYGYTF. For the CDR3, the DNA is TGTGCCAGCAGTGAAGCTAGGGGGGGACAGGGGGAGTCGTATGGCTACACCTTC. The chain uses TRBV2 and TRBJ1-2; TRBD1 agrees at 11 bases. The CDR3 is 18 residues long. V gave up 0 bases and J gave up 5 bases; unmatched junction bases: 11. Looked up from germline, CDR1 is SNHLY and CDR2 is FYNNEI.

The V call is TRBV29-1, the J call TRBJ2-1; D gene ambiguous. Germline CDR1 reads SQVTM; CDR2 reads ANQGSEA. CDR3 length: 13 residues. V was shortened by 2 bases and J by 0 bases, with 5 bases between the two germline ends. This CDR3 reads CSVELRSYNEQFF. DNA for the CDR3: TGCAGCGTTGAACTGCGCTCCTACAATGAGCAGTTCTTC.

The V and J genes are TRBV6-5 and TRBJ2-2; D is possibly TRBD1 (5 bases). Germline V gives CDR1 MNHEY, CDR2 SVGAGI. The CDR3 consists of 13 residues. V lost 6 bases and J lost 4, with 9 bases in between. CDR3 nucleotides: TGTGCCAGCAGACTCGACAGCACCGGGGAGCTGTTTTTT. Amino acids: CASRLDSTGELFF.

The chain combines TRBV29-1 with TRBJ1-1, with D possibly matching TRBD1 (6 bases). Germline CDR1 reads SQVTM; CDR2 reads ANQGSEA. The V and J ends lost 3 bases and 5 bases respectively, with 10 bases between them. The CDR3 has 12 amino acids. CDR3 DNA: TGCAGCGTTGACCCCAGGGGAACTGAAGCTTTCTTT. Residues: CSVDPRGTEAFF.

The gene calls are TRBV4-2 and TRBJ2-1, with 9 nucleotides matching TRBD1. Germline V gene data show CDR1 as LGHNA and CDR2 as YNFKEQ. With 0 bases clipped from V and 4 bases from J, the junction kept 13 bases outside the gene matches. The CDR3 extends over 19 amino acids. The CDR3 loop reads CASSQERENRGLGYNEQFF. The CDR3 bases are TGTGCCAGCAGCCAAGAGAGGGAGAACAGGGGGCTCGGGTACAATGAGCAGTTCTTC.

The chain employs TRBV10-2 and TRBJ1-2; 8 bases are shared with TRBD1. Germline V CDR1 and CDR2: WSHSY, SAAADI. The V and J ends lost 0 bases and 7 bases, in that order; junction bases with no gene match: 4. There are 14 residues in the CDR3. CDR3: CASSESAGGFGYTF. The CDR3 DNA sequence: TGCGCCAGCAGTGAGTCAGCAGGGGGCTTTGGCTACACCTTC.

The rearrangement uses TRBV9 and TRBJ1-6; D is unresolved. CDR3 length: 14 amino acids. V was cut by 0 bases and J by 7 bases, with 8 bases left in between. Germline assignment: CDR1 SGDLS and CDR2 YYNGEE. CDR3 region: CASSVVERNSPLHF. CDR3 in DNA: TGTGCCAGCAGCGTAGTGGAGAGGAATTCACCCCTCCACTTT.

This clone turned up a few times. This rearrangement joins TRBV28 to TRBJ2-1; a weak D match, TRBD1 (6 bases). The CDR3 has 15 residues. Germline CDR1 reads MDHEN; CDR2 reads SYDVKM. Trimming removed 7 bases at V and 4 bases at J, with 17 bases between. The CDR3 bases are TGTGCCAGCACCTGGAGGACAGAGATTTACAATGAGCAGTTCTTC. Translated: CASTWRTEIYNEQFF.